One and the same sample provided the 10 T cell receptor beta chains below, sequenced in a study of blood T cell repertoires in COVID-19. Libraries were prepared by immunoSEQ multiplex PCR; TCRdb keeps only in-frame clonotypes and omits some of them. The table includes about 110,000 clones, about 80% detected once. The sequencing input was peripheral blood. The receptors originated from an elderly woman with acute or convalescent COVID-19.

The rearrangement uses TRBV11-2 and TRBJ2-1; D may be TRBD2 (6 bases). This CDR3 spans 10 amino acids. Germline-derived CDR1 and CDR2 are SGHAT and FQNNGV. V lost 2 bases, J lost 14 bases, and 7 bases lay in between. CDR3 coding DNA: TGTGCCAGCAGCTTACGCGGGAAGTTCTTC. It translates to CASSLRGKFF.

The V gene is TRBV7-9, the J gene TRBJ2-5; the D gene is possibly TRBD2 (6 bases). V lost 3 bases and J lost 5, with 7 bases in between. Germline V CDR1 and CDR2: SEHNR, FQNEAQ (reference sequence). CDR3 length equals 12 residues. CDR3 sequence (DNA): TGTGCCAGCAGCTTGACTAGTGAGACCCAGTACTTC. It specifies CASSLTSETQYF.

The chain is built from TRBV5-5 and TRBJ1-1; the D gene is possibly TRBD1 (6 bases). Per the germline V gene, CDR1 is SGHKS and CDR2 is YYEKEE (reference sequence). This CDR3 contains 15 residues. The V end lost 2 bases, the J end lost 4 bases, and 15 bases lay between the germline ends. DNA of the CDR3: TGTGCCAGCAGCTTTACTTCGGGAGGGGGCACTGAAGCTTTCTTT. Amino acid sequence: CASSFTSGGGTEAFF.

V gene TRBV3-1 (or the pseudogene TRBV3-2) combines with J gene TRBJ2-2; D not resolved. The germline V and J ends were trimmed by 4 bases and 7 bases, with 16 bases remaining between them. Germline CDR1 and CDR2: LGHDT and YNNKEL (reference sequence). This CDR3 contains 15 residues. The CDR3 DNA is TGTGCCAGCAGCCCCCGGCTAAGTCCGGGCGGGGAGCTGTTTTTT. Its protein product is CASSPRLSPGGELFF.

The V call is TRBV5-1, the J call TRBJ2-1, with 7 bases aligning to TRBD2. Germline V gene sequence: CDR1 SGHRS, CDR2 YFSETQ. Unmatched junction bases numbered 9, after V lost 5 bases and J lost 4 bases. The CDR3 spans 15 residues. CDR3 sequence: CASRPGTTLYNEQFF. The CDR3 coding sequence is TGCGCCAGCAGACCCGGGACTACACTATACAATGAGCAGTTCTTC.

The V call is TRBV20-1, the J call TRBJ2-1, with a weak D call TRBD2 (6 bases). CDR1 and CDR2 from the germline V gene are DFQATT and SNEGSKA (reference sequence). The CDR3 sequence is 11 residues long. V was shortened by 6 bases and J by 10 bases, with 13 bases between the two germline ends. CDR3 coding DNA: TGCAGTGCGAGCCGGGACTGGGAGCAGTTCTTC. Its translation is CSASRDWEQFF.

This clone appeared a few times. The chain carries TRBV27 and TRBJ2-7; 7 bases line up with TRBD2. The CDR3 consists of 13 residues. Looked up from germline, CDR1 is MNHEY and CDR2 is SMNVEV (reference sequence). V trimming: 2 bases; J trimming: 5 bases; junction bases outside the gene matches: 3. CDR3 DNA sequence: TGTGCCAGCAGTTTAAGGGAGGGCGACGAGCAGTACTTC. Translating gives CASSLREGDEQYF.

This chain uses TRBV5-5 with TRBJ2-1; D might be TRBD2 (6 bases). The CDR3 extends over 16 amino acids. Germline V gene lookup returns CDR1 SGHKS and CDR2 YYEKEE (reference sequence). V lost 0 bases to trimming and J lost 3 bases, with 13 bases between them. DNA of the CDR3: TGTGCCAGCAGCTTGGAACGAAGCGGGTTCTACAATGAGCAGTTCTTC. The encoded protein is CASSLERSGFYNEQFF.

This sequence joins TRBV7-9 and TRBJ2-7, with 8 nucleotides matching TRBD1. The V and J ends lost 4 bases and 3 bases, in that order; junction bases with no gene match: 5. Germline loops: CDR1 SEHNR, CDR2 FQNEAQ (reference sequence). The CDR3 has 14 amino acids. CDR3: CASSSPGGGYEQYF. Written as DNA, the CDR3 is TGTGCCAGCAGCTCTCCAGGGGGCGGCTACGAGCAGTACTTC.

The chain has TRBV6-5 and TRBJ2-1; TRBD2 agrees at 10 bases. Germline lookup yields CDR1 MNHEY and CDR2 SVGAGI. The CDR3 spans 15 residues. With V trimmed by 6 bases and J by 6 bases, 8 bases remained unmatched. The CDR3 sequence: CASRPPSGSSNEQFF. Here the CDR3 DNA reads TGTGCCAGCAGGCCCCCTAGCGGGAGCTCCAATGAGCAGTTCTTC.